The 2 T cell receptor beta chains below were found in one sample sequenced in a study of response to subunit inactivated influenza vaccine. TCRdb re-called the RT-PCR reads with MiXCR, one entry per CDR3 protein. Of approximately 700,000 distinct CDR3 sequences listed, 15% to 18% are singletons. The sequenced sample was PBMCs from blood, obtained 11 to 12 days after vaccination. The receptor set was obtained from a man between 45 and 60 years old who received an inactivated influenza vaccine.

This chain links TRBV29-1 with TRBJ1-4; D is unclear. Trimming took 3 bases from V and 6 from J, leaving 2 bases between them. The CDR3 loop spans 10 amino acids. CDR1 is SQVTM, CDR2 ANQGSEA, per germline. The CDR3 protein is CSVEYEKLFF. The CDR3 DNA sequence: TGCAGCGTTGAGTATGAAAAACTGTTTTTT.

CDR3 sequence: CASSQQANTEAFF. The CDR3 bases are TGCGCCAGCAGTCAGCAAGCTAACACTGAAGCTTTCTTT. V gene TRBV5-1 combines with J gene TRBJ1-1; D remains unclear. Deletions cut 5 bases from V and 2 bases from J, with 10 bases between. Germline V CDR1 and CDR2: SGHRS, YFSETQ. CDR3 length equals 13 residues.